Below, 32 T cell receptor beta chains from the same sample are listed, as sequenced in a study of vaccination and CD4 T cells after COVID-19. No antigen is known for these receptors. The treatment was: approximately nine-day PBMC culture with coronavirus spike peptide pools or control peptides (ViraFEST assay). An unexposed donor provided the CD4+ T cells, which were collected before the COVID-19 pandemic (2011-2018). Cultured CD4+ T-cell DNA underwent Oncomine TCR Beta short-read sequencing. TCRdb reanalysed the PCR reads using MiXCR and keeps one entry per CDR3 protein. In the table there are roughly 8,400 distinct CDR3 sequences, 45% of which are singletons. The sequenced sample consisted of CD4+ T cells from blood, cultured in vitro. These TCRs come from a human donor in good health.

The J gene is TRBJ1-1, the V gene TRBV19, with a weak D call TRBD1 (6 bases). Looked up from germline, CDR1 is LNHDA and CDR2 is SQIVND (reference sequence). With 3 bases removed from V and 2 bases from J, the gap between germline ends came to 19 bases. The CDR3 runs 17 residues. CDR3 nucleotide sequence: TGTGCCAGTAGTATCGGTGTAGGGGGACGGGAAAACACTGAAGCTTTCTTT. It codes for CASSIGVGGRENTEAFF.

The chain joins TRBV6-5 to TRBJ1-6; D remains ambiguous. The CDR3 is 12 amino acids. V lost 3 bases to trimming and J lost 9 bases, with 6 bases between them. Germline lookup yields CDR1 MNHEY and CDR2 SVGAGI. The CDR3 region has the DNA TGTGCCAGCAGTTATCTTGGTTCACCCCTCCACTTT. It codes for CASSYLGSPLHF.

The chain's CDR3 is CAISVSGTDTEAFF. The DNA of the CDR3 is TGTGCCATCAGTGTCTCGGGGACGGACACTGAAGCTTTCTTT. This chain joins TRBV10-3 and TRBJ1-1; D possibly corresponds to TRBD1 (5 bases). CDR1 and CDR2 (germline): ENHRY, SYGVKD. Trimming removed 4 bases from V and 3 bases from J, with 12 bases in between. This CDR3 is built from 14 residues.

This clonotype came up a few times. The rearrangement joins TRBV7-9 to TRBJ1-1; the match to TRBD1 covers 8 bases. J was trimmed by 10 bases and V by 3 bases; bases with no gene match: 4. This CDR3 has 12 amino acids. The germline gives CDR1 SEHNR, CDR2 FQNEAQ (reference sequence). Here the CDR3 reads CASSFEQGGAFF. The CDR3 DNA reads as TGTGCCAGCAGCTTTGAACAGGGGGGAGCTTTCTTT.

In DNA form, the CDR3 reads TGTGCCAGCAGCTTGGGGGGCAGGGGGTCTAGCGAGCAGTACTTC. This gives the protein CASSLGGRGSSEQYF. The genes are TRBV5-4 and TRBJ2-7, with 7 nucleotides matching TRBD1. Germline V gene lookup returns CDR1 SGHNT and CDR2 YYREEE (reference sequence). The CDR3 is 15 amino acids. Unmatched junction bases numbered 9, after V lost 0 bases and J lost 6 bases.

This clonotype has more than one count but fewer than ten. This chain connects TRBV20-1 to TRBJ1-5; 9 nucleotides align to TRBD1. V trimming: 2 bases; J trimming: 4 bases; junction bases outside the gene matches: 6. The germline gives CDR1 DFQATT, CDR2 SNEGSKA (reference sequence). There are 15 residues in the CDR3. The CDR3 loop reads CSARQTTGGNQPQHF. CDR3 in DNA: TGCAGTGCTAGACAAACGACAGGGGGGAATCAGCCCCAGCATTTT.

The chain has TRBV12-3 or TRBV12-4 and TRBJ1-5; possible D gene TRBD1, 5 bases. V was pared by 4 bases and J by 6 bases, with 16 bases between. The CDR3 length is 15 residues. CDR3 coding DNA: TGTGCCAGCAGTTCGAGGGGTATTGGAGCTCAGCCCCAGCATTTT. Its protein product is CASSSRGIGAQPQHF.

The V and J genes are TRBV30 and TRBJ1-1, with D maybe TRBD1 (5 bases). Germline V gene lookup returns CDR1 GTSNPN and CDR2 SVGIG (reference sequence). This CDR3 spans 14 amino acids. Trimming removed 8 bases at V and 0 bases at J, with 16 bases between. The CDR3 sequence is CARAMGEVNTEAFF. The DNA for the CDR3 is TGTGCCCGGGCGATGGGGGAGGTGAACACTGAAGCTTTCTTT.

This clonotype occurred a few times. This chain connects TRBV6-1 to TRBJ1-5; perhaps TRBD1 as D (5 bases). Germline CDR1 is MNHNS and CDR2 is SASEGT. CDR3 size: 18 residues. Trimming left V 0 bases short and J 0 bases short, with 15 bases between. DNA for the CDR3: TGTGCCAGCAGTGAAGCCCACAGGCGACCCGTTAGCAATCAGCCCCAGCATTTT. Translated, it gives CASSEAHRRPVSNQPQHF.

This chain connects TRBV7-2 to TRBJ1-1, with TRBD1 matching over 7 bases. With V trimmed by 5 bases and J by 5 bases, 8 bases remained unmatched. Germline V gene data show CDR1 as SGHTA and CDR2 as FQGNSA. This CDR3 contains 14 residues. CDR3 sequence (DNA): TGTGCCAGCAGCCCCCAGACAGGGCGGACTGAAGCTTTCTTT. This gives the protein CASSPQTGRTEAFF.

The rearrangement uses TRBV28 and TRBJ2-1; TRBD1 is a possible D gene (6 bases). The V gene lost 9 bases and the J gene lost 2 bases, with 14 bases spanning the gap. CDR1 is MDHEN, CDR2 SYDVKM, per germline. The CDR3 consists of 14 residues. Here the CDR3 reads CASSQGDTYNEQFF. CDR3 in DNA: TGTGCCAGTAGTCAAGGGGACACCTACAATGAGCAGTTCTTC. Full variable domain (rest looked up from reference TRBV28 and TRBJ2-1): DVKVTQSSRYLVKRTGEKVFLECVQDMDHENMFWYRQDPGLGLRLIYFSYDVKMKEKGDIPEGYSVSREKKERFSLILESASTNQTSMYLCASSQGDTYNEQFFGPGTRLTVL.

This clonotype was seen only a few times. The chain employs TRBV20-1 and TRBJ2-5, with D perhaps matching TRBD1 (5 bases). V lost 1 base and J lost 2, with 17 bases in between. CDR1 DFQATT and CDR2 SNEGSKA come from the germline V gene (reference sequence). The CDR3 runs to 16 residues. The CDR3 DNA is TGCAGTGCTAGAGCGCCCAGGGCTCACACTCAAGAGACCCAGTACTTC. Translated: CSARAPRAHTQETQYF.

This CDR3 reads CASSARYGGVETQYF. CDR3 nucleotides: TGTGCCAGCAGTGCCCGGTACGGGGGCGTAGAGACCCAGTACTTC. V gene TRBV27 combines with J gene TRBJ2-5; D might be TRBD1 or TRBD2, each matching 6 bases. Germline CDR1 and CDR2: MNHEY and SMNVEV (reference sequence). Trimming removed 5 bases at V and 4 bases at J, with 17 bases between. The CDR3 consists of 15 residues.

This sequence joins TRBV7-9 and TRBJ2-2; TRBD2 matches 10 bases. This CDR3 is built from 17 residues. The V segment lost 5 bases and the J segment 5 bases; nucleotides outside the gene matches: 11. CDR1 and CDR2 (germline): SEHNR, FQNEAQ (reference sequence). The CDR3 nucleotides read TGTGCCAGCAGCCCGAGGTCAGCGGGAGGGCGAACCGGGGAGCTGTTTTTT. It translates to CASSPRSAGGRTGELFF. Variable domain in full (rest from reference TRBV7-9 and TRBJ2-2): DTGVSQNPRHKITKRGQNVTFRCDPISEHNRLYWYRQTLGQGPEFLTYFQNEAQLEKSRLLSDRFSAERPKGSFSTLEIQRTEQGDSAMYLCASSPRSAGGRTGELFFGEGSRLTVL.

There are a few counts of this clonotype. CDR3 coding DNA: TGTGCCAGCAGTTTACTCGGGGACAGAGACCCACTCTATGGCTACACCTTC. Translating it yields CASSLLGDRDPLYGYTF. The V and J genes are TRBV27 and TRBJ1-2; TRBD1 agrees at 7 bases. J was trimmed by 4 bases and V by 2 bases; bases with no gene match: 13. The germline V gene has CDR1 MNHEY and CDR2 SMNVEV (reference sequence). CDR3 size: 17 residues.

V gene TRBV5-1 combines with J gene TRBJ2-7; 9 bases map to TRBD1. The CDR3 totals 15 residues. CDR1 and CDR2 (germline): SGHRS, YFSETQ. J was trimmed by 0 bases and V by 2 bases; bases with no gene match: 3. CDR3 in amino acids: CASSLGQGSSYEQYF. The CDR3 coding sequence is TGCGCCAGCAGCTTAGGACAGGGGAGCTCCTACGAGCAGTACTTC.

This clonotype was seen a few times. The chain links TRBV6-2 or TRBV6-3 to TRBJ2-5, with 8 bases aligning to TRBD2. V trimming: 4 bases; J trimming: 1 base; junction bases outside the gene matches: 8. The CDR3 extends over 16 amino acids. Germline V CDR1 and CDR2: MNHEY, SVGEGT. The CDR3 region is CASSWGVGLGQETQYF. The CDR3, as DNA: TGTGCCAGCAGTTGGGGTGTGGGACTAGGCCAAGAGACCCAGTACTTC.

This clonotype was observed a few times. The genes are TRBV12-3 or TRBV12-4 and TRBJ1-2; tentative D call: TRBD1 (5 bases). CDR3 length: 15 residues. V lost 7 bases and J lost 4, with 19 bases in between. The CDR3 nucleotides read TGTGCCAGCACCGCCGGGTCAGGGTCTGCCTATGGCTACACCTTC. Residues: CASTAGSGSAYGYTF.

This chain uses TRBV2 with TRBJ1-2, with TRBD1 identical over 7 bases. Germline V gene lookup returns CDR1 SNHLY and CDR2 FYNNEI. This CDR3 is 13 amino acids long. The trim removed 3 bases at V and 8 bases at J, leaving 6 bases unmatched. Written as DNA, the CDR3 is TGTGCCAGCAGTGAGACAGGGTTATGGGGCTACACCTTC. This codes for CASSETGLWGYTF.

The chain joins TRBV6-5 to TRBJ2-4, with D unclear. The CDR3 sequence is 11 residues long. Trimming left V 2 bases short and J 5 bases short, with 1 base between. CDR1 is MNHEY, CDR2 SVGAGI, per germline. The CDR3: CASSYQNIQYF. The CDR3, as DNA: TGTGCCAGCAGTTACCAAAACATTCAGTACTTC.

This clonotype occurred a few times. This sequence joins TRBV10-3 and TRBJ1-5, with 9 bases that match TRBD1. J gave up 6 bases and V 0 bases, and 6 bases lay outside the gene matches. This CDR3 contains 16 residues. The germline V gene has CDR1 ENHRY and CDR2 SYGVKD. The CDR3 DNA sequence: TGTGCCATCAGTGAGTCCCAAGGGACAGGGTCTCAGCCCCAGCATTTT. Translated, it gives CAISESQGTGSQPQHF.

This clonotype has only a few counts. The chain employs TRBV21-1 and TRBJ2-3; no check of the table's D call, TRBD2, against the DNA was made. TRBV21-1 constitutes a pseudogene. The CDR3 consists of 16 residues. CDR3 region: CASRSQGGTDTDTQYF. For the CDR3, the DNA is TGTGCCAGCCGTTCACAGGGAGGGACTGACACAGATACGCAGTATTTT.

J is TRBJ2-7 and V is TRBV20-1; 8 bases agree with TRBD2. V lost 6 bases to trimming and J lost 6 bases; unmatched junction nucleotides: 10. Germline CDR1 and CDR2: DFQATT and SNEGSKA (reference sequence). This CDR3 region has 13 residues. Here the CDR3 DNA reads TGCAGTGCCCCTTTGGCGGGAGGCGTCGAGCAGTACTTC. The encoded protein is CSAPLAGGVEQYF.

The rearrangement joins TRBV11-2 to TRBJ1-1; D is undetermined. Germline V CDR1 and CDR2: SGHAT, FQNNGV. The CDR3 has 11 amino acids. The ends were cut back, 6 bases at V and 1 base at J, with 3 bases in the middle. In DNA form, the CDR3 reads TGTGCCAGCAGACAGAACACTGAAGCTTTCTTT. Translated: CASRQNTEAFF.

The chain joins TRBV6-1 to TRBJ1-2; perhaps TRBD1 as D (5 bases). This CDR3 is 13 amino acids long. CDR1 MNHNS and CDR2 SASEGT come from the germline V gene. V gave up 3 bases and J gave up 2 bases, with 7 bases separating them. For the CDR3, the DNA is TGTGCCAGCAGTGAGAGGGGCAACTATGGCTACACCTTC. Encoded protein: CASSERGNYGYTF.

This clonotype was picked up a small number of times. The V and J genes are TRBV19 and TRBJ2-1; either TRBD1 or TRBD2 may fit D (5 bases each). The V gene lost 6 bases and the J gene lost 6 bases, with 12 bases spanning the gap. Per germline, CDR1 LNHDA and CDR2 SQIVND (reference sequence). The CDR3 covers 13 residues. The CDR3 coding sequence is TGTGCCAGTAGACCGGGGCGTCTCAATGAGCAGTTCTTC. Protein product: CASRPGRLNEQFF.

In its sample, this clonotype was seen a few times. The V and J genes are TRBV27 and TRBJ1-1, with 7 bases aligning to TRBD1. Germline CDR1 is MNHEY and CDR2 is SMNVEV (reference sequence). The junction had 13 bases not matched to a gene; V was cut back by 5 bases and J by 7 bases. This CDR3 spans 15 amino acids. The CDR3 spells CASSTNRGRGVEAFF. CDR3 nucleotide sequence: TGTGCCAGCAGTACGAACAGGGGCCGGGGGGTTGAAGCTTTCTTT.

In its sample, this clonotype was seen a few times. The rearrangement joins TRBV6-2 or TRBV6-3 to TRBJ1-5; D gene ambiguous. Trimming took 8 bases from V and 3 from J, leaving 5 bases between them. CDR3 size: 11 residues. The V gene's germline CDR1 is MNHEY and CDR2 SVGEGT. The CDR3 DNA is TGTGCCAGCTCCGACAATCAGCCCCAGCATTTT. This sequence encodes CASSDNQPQHF.

The CDR3 protein is CASTRAGSTYEQYF. The CDR3 DNA sequence: TGTGCCAGCACCCGCGCGGGTTCCACCTACGAGCAGTACTTC. V gene TRBV28 combines with J gene TRBJ2-7; perhaps TRBD2 as D (5 bases). CDR3 size: 14 residues. Trimming shortened V by 7 bases and J by 2 bases, and 15 bases separated the two germline ends. CDR1 MDHEN and CDR2 SYDVKM come from the germline V gene. Full variable domain (outside the CDR3, taken from reference TRBV28 and TRBJ2-7): DVKVTQSSRYLVKRTGEKVFLECVQDMDHENMFWYRQDPGLGLRLIYFSYDVKMKEKGDIPEGYSVSREKKERFSLILESASTNQTSMYLCASTRAGSTYEQYFGPGTRLTVT.

The chain links TRBV5-1 to TRBJ1-6; D is unresolved. CDR3 size: 15 residues. Germline lookup yields CDR1 SGHRS and CDR2 YFSETQ. Trimming removed 0 bases at V and 9 bases at J, with 13 bases between. The CDR3 here is CASSLGQPSGSPLHF. DNA for the CDR3: TGCGCCAGCAGCTTGGGCCAGCCTAGCGGTTCACCCCTCCACTTT.

This clonotype turned up a few times. The rearrangement joins TRBV6-5 to TRBJ1-1; no definite D call. The V end was cut by 2 bases, the J end by 1 base, with 11 bases between. CDR1 and CDR2 from the germline V gene are MNHEY and SVGAGI. This CDR3 has 15 residues. CDR3 in amino acids: CASSYGGAENTEAFF. CDR3 DNA sequence: TGTGCCAGCAGTTACGGAGGCGCGGAGAACACTGAAGCTTTCTTT.

Concerning this clonotype: As the CDR3 is not closed by the conserved phenylalanine or tryptophan, this likely results from a read error. The J gene is TRBJ2-7, the V gene TRBV10-3, with 9 bases aligning to TRBD1. J gave up 5 bases and V 9 bases, and 5 bases lay outside the gene matches. The CDR3 extends over 12 amino acids. CDR1 and CDR2 from the germline V gene are ENHRY and SYGVKD. CDR3 bases: TGTGCCATACAGGGGGCTGAGAACGAGCAGTACCTC. As protein: CAIQGAENEQYL.